Listed here are 13 T cell receptor beta chains from one sample, sequenced in a study. TCRdb re-called the RT-PCR reads with MiXCR, one entry per CDR3 protein. The sample contains around 700,000 distinct CDR3 sequences, 12% to 15% of which appear only once. Sequencing was performed on memory CD4+ T cells from blood. All receptors come from a female donor in good health, serving as a healthy control.

This clonotype was counted only a few times. The chain is built from TRBV12-3 or TRBV12-4 and TRBJ1-5; D remains ambiguous. The CDR3 contains 13 residues. With 2 bases removed from V and 5 bases from J, the gap between germline ends came to 7 bases. In DNA, the CDR3 is TGTGCCAGCAGTTTATTGATGGATCAGCCCCAGCATTTT. Protein sequence: CASSLLMDQPQHF.

The chain links TRBV10-3 to TRBJ2-2; D may be TRBD1 or TRBD2 (5 bases each). Trimming left V 4 bases short and J 1 base short, with 10 bases between. Germline CDR1 ENHRY, CDR2 SYGVKD. The CDR3 length is 15 residues. As DNA, the CDR3 is TGTGCCATCAGTGGGGGACCGCTGAACACCGGGGAGCTGTTTTTT. Its protein product is CAISGGPLNTGELFF.

This clonotype was detected a few times. Relative to the germline gene, one junction end is altered; a read error may explain this. The J gene is TRBJ1-1, the V gene TRBV6-1; TRBD1 is a possible D gene (5 bases). The germline CDR1 and CDR2 sequences are MNHNS and SASEGT. CDR3 length: 12 amino acids. The CDR3 DNA reads as TGTGCCGGCAGAACAGGGAACACTGAAGCTTTCTTT. Translating gives CAGRTGNTEAFF.

The CDR3 DNA is TGTGCCAGCAGTTTCTCTTTCGGGACTAGCGGAAGGGGTGAGCAGTTCTTC. Protein sequence: CASSFSFGTSGRGEQFF. The genes are TRBV27 and TRBJ2-1, with 11 positions matching TRBD2. The CDR3 covers 17 residues. Trimming at V came to 3 bases and at J to 9 bases, leaving 13 bases not matched to a gene. Germline V gives CDR1 MNHEY, CDR2 SMNVEV (reference sequence).

This clonotype was picked up many times. The CDR3 here is CAIRGISGNTIYF. Written as DNA, the CDR3 is TGTGCCATCAGGGGGATCTCTGGAAACACCATATATTTT. The chain carries TRBV10-3 and TRBJ1-3; D uncertain. Germline V CDR1 and CDR2: ENHRY, SYGVKD. The CDR3 sequence is 13 residues long. V lost 6 bases and J 0 bases, leaving 6 bases between the germline ends.

The V gene is TRBV7-2, the J gene TRBJ1-6; 9 positions agree with TRBD1. The V gene's germline CDR1 is SGHTA and CDR2 FQGNSA. This CDR3 is built from 15 residues. The V and J ends lost 1 base and 10 bases, in that order; junction bases with no gene match: 5. Here the CDR3 DNA reads TGTGCCAGCAGCTTAGGCGGGACAGGGAAATCACCCCTCCACTTT. Translated, it gives CASSLGGTGKSPLHF.

This clonotype was detected ten times or more. J is TRBJ2-5 and V is TRBV6-5, with 8 bases that match TRBD1. V lost 6 bases to trimming and J lost 3 bases; unmatched junction nucleotides: 6. CDR1 and CDR2 (germline): MNHEY, SVGAGI. This CDR3 contains 14 residues. CDR3 bases: TGTGCCAGCAGAATCCCGACAGGGGAAGAGACCCAGTACTTC. Its translation is CASRIPTGEETQYF.

The chain links TRBV28 to TRBJ1-1, with unresolved D. This CDR3 has 12 amino acids. Looked up from germline, CDR1 is MDHEN and CDR2 is SYDVKM. Trimming removed 9 bases from V and 4 bases from J, with 12 bases in between. The CDR3 sequence: CASKVGRTEAFF. CDR3 nucleotide sequence: TGTGCCAGTAAAGTAGGGCGCACTGAAGCTTTCTTT. Combining the CDR3 with reference TRBV28 and TRBJ1-1 gives the whole variable domain DVKVTQSSRYLVKRTGEKVFLECVQDMDHENMFWYRQDPGLGLRLIYFSYDVKMKEKGDIPEGYSVSREKKERFSLILESASTNQTSMYLCASKVGRTEAFFGQGTRLTVV.

The genes are TRBV5-1 and TRBJ1-3; maybe TRBD1 (6 bases). Trimming pared 4 bases from V and 6 bases from J, leaving 14 bases between. This CDR3 region has 14 residues. Per germline, CDR1 SGHRS and CDR2 YFSETQ. The CDR3 DNA reads as TGCGCCAGCAGCCCGGGACAACCTGAAAACACCATATATTTT. Translated: CASSPGQPENTIYF. Supplemented by reference TRBV5-1 and TRBJ1-3, the full variable domain reads KAGVTQTPRYLIKTRGQQVTLSCSPISGHRSVSWYQQTPGQGLQFLFEYFSETQRNKGNFPGRFSGRQFSNSRSEMNVSTLELGDSALYLCASSPGQPENTIYFGEGSWLTVV.

This clonotype was seen ten or more times. The J gene is TRBJ2-1, the V gene TRBV5-1; possible D gene TRBD2, 5 bases. Germline lookup yields CDR1 SGHRS and CDR2 YFSETQ. CDR3 length: 16 amino acids. V was clipped by 6 bases and J by 6 bases, with 22 bases between them. The CDR3, as DNA: TGCGCCAGCATCCTCGCTCCGGGAAGCCAGTCCAATGAGCAGTTCTTC. The encoded protein is CASILAPGSQSNEQFF.

This clonotype has a handful of counts. Just one base apart from a much larger clone, this may be a read error. The DNA for the CDR3 is TGTGCCAGCAGCTTACCGGGGATGAACACTGAAGCTTTCTTT. Its protein is CASSLPGMNTEAFF. The V call is TRBV7-2, the J call TRBJ1-1, with no clear D. The CDR3 runs 14 residues. Germline loops: CDR1 SGHTA, CDR2 FQGNSA. The V and J ends lost 2 bases and 0 bases respectively, with 7 bases between them.

This clonotype was seen more than once but under ten times. This sequence joins TRBV20-1 and TRBJ1-1, with D unresolved. The CDR3 runs to 13 residues. Trimming removed 4 bases from V and 4 bases from J, with 13 bases in between. Per germline, CDR1 DFQATT and CDR2 SNEGSKA (reference sequence). CDR3 loop: CSAIGILFTEAFF. In nucleotides, the CDR3 is TGCAGTGCTATTGGAATACTGTTCACTGAAGCTTTCTTT.

This chain connects TRBV15 to TRBJ2-7, with a possible D match to TRBD2 (6 bases). CDR3 length equals 13 residues. Germline V gene data show CDR1 as LNHNV and CDR2 as YYDKDF (reference sequence). V lost 3 bases to trimming and J lost 4 bases, with 10 bases between them. The CDR3 reads CATSRAGFYEQYF. CDR3 coding DNA: TGTGCCACCAGCAGGGCGGGATTTTACGAGCAGTACTTC.